This T cell receptor beta chain was sequenced in a study of human T cells and chemical hapten exposure. About the study: For the roughly 26-week duration of the study, patients were given weekly doses of diphenylcyclopropenone on the scalp. Points from the study as a whole: Donors' alopecia may make their immune response differ from healthy people's. Expanded TCRs created a significantly greater count of big CDR3 similarity clusters than controls did.

The V and J ends lost 1 base and 0 bases respectively, with 15 bases between them. Looked up from germline, CDR1 is SGHNT and CDR2 is YENEEA. The CDR3 spans 17 residues. Noted time point: patch test 2, 6 weeks after DPC sensitization. Regarding treatment: therapeutic diphenylcyclopropenone sensitization with weekly scalp DPC. As for this clonotype: Its antigen is not identified.

Unique molecular identifiers were attached to individual cDNA molecules within the library. TCRdb reprocessed the RACE reads via MiXCR and lists one record per CDR3 protein. The data contain under 100,000 distinct CDR3 sequences, about 10% of them seen just once; the ten biggest clones take up roughly 3.1%. V and J are TRBV11-3 and TRBJ2-5; TRBD1 is a possible D gene (5 bases). The specimen comprised whole blood, sampled in connection with sensitization to the hapten diphenylcyclopropenone (DPC). This receptor was identified in a woman aged 40 to 55 with alopecia areata. Some clones in this sample may be carry-over from other donors' samples. This CDR3 is CASSLGTATTDQETQYF. DNA for the CDR3: TGTGCCAGCAGCTTAGGTACGGCGACGACAGACCAAGAGACCCAGTACTTC.